These 21 T cell receptor beta chains were all obtained from the same sample, sequenced in a study of Graves' ophthalmopathy and Graves' hyperthyroidism. Amplification from RNA transcripts yielded the TCR beta CDR3 regions. HTBI primers were used in a first-round RT-PCR, which preceded a second-round multiplex PCR. TCRdb called the multiplex PCR reads again in MiXCR, with one record for every CDR3 protein. The profile shows tens of thousands of distinct CDR3 sequences, approximately 55% of them singletons. Sequencing used peripheral blood. These receptors were collected from an adult woman with stable Graves' hyperthyroidism.

The CDR3 loop reads CASSAGTGGRMNTEAFF. The CDR3 DNA is TGTGCCAGTAGCGCCGGGACAGGGGGCAGGATGAACACTGAAGCTTTCTTT. The chain recombines TRBV19 with TRBJ1-1; TRBD1 matches 12 bases. The CDR3 totals 17 residues. V lost 6 bases to trimming and J lost 0 bases; unmatched junction nucleotides: 8. Looked up from germline, CDR1 is LNHDA and CDR2 is SQIVND (reference sequence).

Note on this clonotype: At one boundary the junction diverges from the germline segment, which might be a read error. This chain connects TRBV5-1 to TRBJ2-5; 11 positions match TRBD1. CDR3 length: 15 residues. CDR1 and CDR2 from the germline V gene are SGHRS and YFSETQ. This CDR3 is CASSLVGQGAETQYF. The CDR3 DNA reads as TGTGCCAGCAGCTTGGTCGGACAGGGGGCGGAGACCCAGTACTTC.

This clonotype was seen a handful of times. The chain is built from TRBV20-1 and TRBJ2-5; D remains unclear. This CDR3 has 10 residues. CDR1 and CDR2 from the germline V gene are DFQATT and SNEGSKA (reference sequence). V was shortened by 3 bases and J by 3 bases, with 2 bases between the two germline ends. CDR3 protein: CSAREETQYF. The CDR3 nucleotides read TGCAGTGCTAGGGAAGAGACCCAGTACTTC.

This clonotype was observed a single time. The chain links TRBV20-1 to TRBJ2-3, with D uncertain. The germline V and J ends were trimmed by 3 bases and 0 bases, with 13 bases remaining between them. The CDR3 consists of 15 residues. From germline, CDR1 is DFQATT and CDR2 SNEGSKA (reference sequence). In DNA, the CDR3 is TGCAGTGCTAGGGATCACGACGCTAGCACAGATACGCAGTATTTT. The encoded protein is CSARDHDASTDTQYF.

This clonotype was detected many times. The chain recombines TRBV20-1 with TRBJ2-5; 16 positions match TRBD2. V was pared by 0 bases and J by 5 bases, with 9 bases of the junction left unmatched. Per germline, CDR1 DFQATT and CDR2 SNEGSKA (reference sequence). The CDR3 is 18 amino acids. CDR3 coding DNA: TGCAGTGCTAGAGATCCGGGACTAGCGGGAGGGCCGTGGGAGACCCAGTACTTC. Amino acid sequence: CSARDPGLAGGPWETQYF.

The V and J genes are TRBV29-1 and TRBJ1-2, with 7 bases identical to TRBD1. Germline CDR1 reads SQVTM; CDR2 reads ANQGSEA. The length of the CDR3 is 14 residues. V lost 5 bases to trimming and J lost 0 bases; unmatched junction nucleotides: 6. DNA of the CDR3: TGCAGCGTTCCACCGGGACAGTCTAACTATGGCTACACCTTC. Translating gives CSVPPGQSNYGYTF.

This clonotype appeared a few times. Because the CDR3 is missing its conserved closing phenylalanine or tryptophan, this is likely a read error. V gene TRBV14 combines with J gene TRBJ1-5; 9 nucleotides line up with TRBD1. Germline loops: CDR1 SGHDN, CDR2 FVKESK. V lost 7 bases to trimming and J lost 1 base; unmatched junction nucleotides: 11. This CDR3 has 17 residues. The CDR3 DNA reads TGTGCCAGCACCCGGACAGGGGAAGGGGAAAGCAATCAGCCCCAGCATCCT. The encoded protein is CASTRTGEGESNQPQHP.

In its sample, this clonotype was seen a few times. This sequence joins TRBV7-8 and TRBJ1-5, with no clear D. This CDR3 is 15 amino acids long. CDR1 is SGHVS, CDR2 FQNEAQ, per germline. Trimming cost V 2 bases and J 5 bases, with 13 bases left between them. DNA for the CDR3: TGTGCCAGCAGCTTACTCCCAGGAGCGCATCAGCCCCAGCATTTT. It yields the protein CASSLLPGAHQPQHF.

This clonotype appeared many times. The V call is TRBV2, the J call TRBJ1-2, with no clear D. The CDR3 is 14 amino acids. Trimming removed 10 bases from V and 5 bases from J, with 20 bases in between. CDR1 is SNHLY and CDR2 is FYNNEI in the germline V gene. In DNA, the CDR3 is TGTGCCACCACACTGGAGGGTTCATGGTATGGCTACACCTTC. The encoded protein is CATTLEGSWYGYTF. The full variable domain, rest sourced from reference TRBV2 and TRBJ1-2, is EPEVTQTPSHQVTQMGQEVILRCVPISNHLYFYWYRQILGQKVEFLVSFYNNEISEKSEIFDDQFSVERPDGSNFTLKIRSTKLEDSAMYFCATTLEGSWYGYTFGSGTRLTVV.

V gene TRBV7-3 combines with J gene TRBJ2-5, with 7 bases lining up with TRBD1. V shed 5 bases and J 5 bases; nucleotides not matched to a gene: 5. Per the germline V gene, CDR1 is SGHTA and CDR2 is FQGTGA. The CDR3 is 13 amino acids. CDR3 protein: CASSETGEETQYF. In DNA form, the CDR3 reads TGTGCCAGCAGCGAAACAGGGGAGGAGACCCAGTACTTC.

CDR3 in amino acids: CSAKGDRADEQYF. The CDR3 coding sequence is TGCAGCGCCAAAGGGGACAGGGCAGACGAGCAGTACTTC. This chain joins TRBV29-1 and TRBJ2-7, with 9 bases identical to TRBD1. This CDR3 is 13 amino acids long. Losses at the gene ends were 7 bases for V and 5 bases for J; bases not matched to a gene: 9. From germline, CDR1 is SQVTM and CDR2 ANQGSEA.

This clonotype has only a few counts. The V and J genes are TRBV5-1 and TRBJ1-5; D uncertain. CDR3 length: 13 residues. Germline V gene data show CDR1 as SGHRS and CDR2 as YFSETQ. V lost 5 bases, J lost 5 bases, and 11 bases lay in between. The CDR3 loop is CASRQDGDQPQHF. For the CDR3, the DNA is TGCGCCAGCAGGCAAGACGGAGATCAGCCCCAGCATTTT.

The chain is built from TRBV7-8 and TRBJ2-2; TRBD2 agrees at 9 bases. Trimming cost V 5 bases and J 4 bases; bases outside gene matches: 5. The CDR3 runs 15 residues. Germline V CDR1 and CDR2: SGHVS, FQNEAQ. In DNA form, the CDR3 reads TGTGCCAGCAGCCCGCGGACTAGCGCCACCGGGGAGCTGTTTTTT. Translated, it gives CASSPRTSATGELFF.

The chain recombines TRBV20-1 with TRBJ1-2, with 8 positions matching TRBD1. V lost 6 bases and J lost 5; bases outside the gene matches: 14. The CDR3 consists of 15 residues. The germline CDR1 and CDR2 sequences are DFQATT and SNEGSKA (reference sequence). Written as DNA, the CDR3 is TGCAGTGCCCCCAACACGGACAGGGCCTTATATGGCTACACCTTC. This codes for CSAPNTDRALYGYTF.

This clonotype showed up many times. This chain links TRBV10-3 with TRBJ2-6; no firm D call. Germline assignment: CDR1 ENHRY and CDR2 SYGVKD. Trimming pared 10 bases from V and 1 base from J, leaving 8 bases between. The CDR3 contains 13 residues. The CDR3 nucleotides are TGTGCCACCGCAGAATCTGGGGCCAACGTCCTGACTTTC. It translates to CATAESGANVLTF.

The CDR3 loop is CSSSSPPGEYGYTF. For the CDR3, the DNA is TGCAGCTCCTCCTCCCCCCCGGGGGAGTATGGCTACACCTTC. The chain couples TRBV29-1 to TRBJ1-2; perhaps TRBD1 as D (5 bases). Between the trimmed V and J ends, which lost 8 bases and 5 bases, there was a span of 21 bases. Germline V lookup: CDR1 SQVTM, CDR2 ANQGSEA. The CDR3 is 14 residues long. Using reference TRBV29-1 and TRBJ1-2 for the parts outside the CDR3, the full variable domain is SAVISQKPSRDICQRGTSLTIQCQVDSQVTMMFWYRQQPGQSLTLIATANQGSEATYESGFVIDKFPISRPNLTFSTLTVSNMSPEDSSIYLCSSSSPPGEYGYTFGSGTRLTVV.

With regard to this clonotype: This may stem from a read error, because a much larger clone lies one nucleotide away. This sequence joins TRBV15 and TRBJ2-3; 7 bases line up with TRBD1. Germline values: CDR1 LNHNV, CDR2 YYDKDF (reference sequence). The CDR3 extends over 16 amino acids. Trimming took 5 bases from V and 1 from J; bases not matched to a gene: 9. The CDR3, as DNA: TGTGCCACCAGCGAAATAGACAGGGCTCGCACAGATACGCAGTATTTT. Amino acid sequence: CATSEIDRARTDTQYF.

In this sample, this clonotype turned up many times. The DNA for the CDR3 is TGTGCCACCCGGGACAGGGGAGGCAATAGCAATCAGCCCCAGCATTTT. Translation: CATRDRGGNSNQPQHF. The gene calls are TRBV24-1 and TRBJ1-5; 10 bases line up with TRBD1. The CDR3 contains 16 residues. V was clipped by 9 bases and J by 0 bases; unmatched bases: 7. Germline CDR1 KGHDR, CDR2 SFDVKD.

This sequence joins TRBV27 and TRBJ2-1, with D possibly being TRBD2 (6 bases). This CDR3 has 14 residues. Per the germline V gene, CDR1 is MNHEY and CDR2 is SMNVEV (reference sequence). Deletions cut 3 bases from V and 4 bases from J, with 10 bases between. The CDR3, as DNA: TGTGCCAGCAGTTTGGGGGGTATATACAATGAGCAGTTCTTC. This sequence encodes CASSLGGIYNEQFF.

This clonotype has at least ten counts. The chain employs TRBV20-1 and TRBJ2-3, with TRBD2 as a possible D gene (5 bases). Germline V gene data show CDR1 as DFQATT and CDR2 as SNEGSKA (reference sequence). Trimming pared 2 bases from V and 2 bases from J, leaving 8 bases between. The CDR3 is 13 amino acids. CDR3 residues: CSARYGLTDTQYF. CDR3 nucleotide sequence: TGCAGTGCTAGATACGGACTCACAGATACGCAGTATTTT.

In DNA, the CDR3 is TGTGCCAGCCAAGAGGGGACTAGCGGCTACACCTTC. This encodes CASQEGTSGYTF. The chain uses TRBV13 and TRBJ1-2; perhaps TRBD1 as D (5 bases). The length of the CDR3 is 12 residues. V was pared by 8 bases and J by 8 bases, with 15 bases between. CDR1 is PRHDT, CDR2 FYEKMQ, per germline (reference sequence).